The 31 T cell receptor beta chains below were found in one sample sequenced in a study of T-cell reconstitution after alpha-beta-depleted transplantation in children (dated by TCRdb to 2016 to 2017). Libraries were built with PCR. TCRdb lists the instrument as Illumina HiSeq 2500. TCR libraries were prepared with molecular barcoding, using unique molecular identifiers to normalize TCRbeta repertoire quantification. Through fastp at Q25 and MiXCR, TCRdb rebuilt clones from the public reads, retaining in-frame beta chains. Every distinct CDR3 protein forms one entry, paired with its most common genes and DNA. The sample has 200,000 to 300,000 distinct CDR3 sequences on record, more than 20% of them singletons. Around 4.8% of the sample is in the top ten clones. Explained via the paper, the treatment or condition label denotes: allogeneic hematopoietic cell transplantation with graft depleted of TCRalphabeta T cells and CD19 B cells.

Sample: PBMCs, mostly from graft donor cells, taken 360 days after TCRalphabeta/CD19-depleted stem cell transplant. Receptors originate from a female patient aged 2-9 years who had a stem cell transplant for congenital amegakaryocytic thrombocytopenia, so the T cells may come from the graft donor.

The chain couples TRBV5-1 to TRBJ2-3; D is undetermined. Per the germline V gene, CDR1 is SGHRS and CDR2 is YFSETQ. The CDR3 runs 14 residues. The V end was cut by 7 bases, the J end by 0 bases, with 12 bases between. DNA for the CDR3: TGCGCCAGCCGAGGTGCGGCTAGCACAGATACGCAGTATTTT. Translating gives CASRGAASTDTQYF.

This clonotype was counted between two and nine times. The chain has TRBV27 and TRBJ2-5; weak D call: TRBD1 (6 bases). Germline CDR1 MNHEY, CDR2 SMNVEV (reference sequence). The CDR3 spans 14 residues. V lost 6 bases to trimming and J lost 7 bases, with 18 bases between them. CDR3 loop: CASSLTGRIGTQYF. CDR3 nucleotide sequence: TGTGCCAGCAGCCTGACAGGAAGGATTGGGACCCAGTACTTC.

This clonotype has a single count. The chain is built from TRBV20-1 and TRBJ1-1, with TRBD1 as a possible D gene (5 bases). Germline lookup yields CDR1 DFQATT and CDR2 SNEGSKA (reference sequence). The V and J ends lost 3 bases and 2 bases respectively, with 28 bases between them. The CDR3 is 19 amino acids. CDR3 coding DNA: TGCAGTGCTAGGTCCGCCGGGGACTTCGCAAGGAGGGGAAACACTGAAGCTTTCTTT. Amino acid sequence: CSARSAGDFARRGNTEAFF.

The chain joins TRBV29-1 to TRBJ2-7; 7 nucleotides match TRBD1. Germline CDR1 is SQVTM and CDR2 is ANQGSEA. The CDR3 sequence is 13 residues long. V trimming: 7 bases; J trimming: 2 bases; junction bases outside the gene matches: 8. This chain's CDR3 is CSAAPDRPYEQYF. The CDR3 coding sequence is TGCAGCGCAGCACCGGACAGGCCCTACGAGCAGTACTTC.

The rearrangement links TRBV4-1 to TRBJ2-1, with TRBD2 identical over 10 bases. The CDR3 contains 20 residues. Losses at the gene ends were 0 bases for V and 1 base for J; bases not matched to a gene: 12. The V gene's germline CDR1 is MGHRA and CDR2 YSYEKL. The CDR3 loop is CASSQEGASGRSGSYNEQFF. The DNA of the CDR3 is TGCGCCAGCAGCCAAGAGGGGGCTAGCGGGAGATCCGGGTCCTACAATGAGCAGTTCTTC.

This clonotype was counted only a few times. The chain combines TRBV6-6 with TRBJ2-2, with D possibly being TRBD1 or TRBD2 (5 bases each). The V gene lost 7 bases and the J gene lost 5 bases, with 11 bases spanning the gap. The CDR3 runs to 13 residues. Germline CDR1 is MNHNY and CDR2 is SVGAGI (reference sequence). The CDR3 DNA sequence: TGTGCCAGCAACGTCAGGGAGACCGGGGAGCTGTTTTTT. Translated, it gives CASNVRETGELFF.

V is TRBV5-1 and J is TRBJ2-1; the match to TRBD2 covers 14 bases. The CDR3 sequence is 17 residues long. CDR1 and CDR2 (germline): SGHRS, YFSETQ. After removal of 6 bases from V and 7 bases from J, the junction contained 12 bases not matched to a gene. CDR3 loop: CASNPSLGLAGENEQFF. The CDR3 nucleotides read TGCGCCAGCAACCCCTCCCTGGGACTAGCGGGAGAGAATGAGCAGTTCTTC.

The chain employs TRBV28 and TRBJ2-7, with 8 bases fitting TRBD1. Germline CDR1 MDHEN, CDR2 SYDVKM. V shed 7 bases and J 3 bases; nucleotides not matched to a gene: 11. CDR3 length: 15 residues. CDR3 sequence reads: CASNKGQGGNYEQYF. The CDR3 DNA follows: TGTGCCAGCAACAAAGGACAGGGAGGAAACTACGAGCAGTACTTC.

The chain recombines TRBV5-1 with TRBJ2-1, with no clear D. V was cut by 0 bases and J by 8 bases, with 15 bases left in between. Germline CDR1 reads SGHRS; CDR2 reads YFSETQ. The CDR3 consists of 15 residues. The CDR3 DNA sequence: TGCGCCAGCAGCTTGGGGATTTTTAACACTTATGAGCAGTTCTTC. Residues: CASSLGIFNTYEQFF.

J is TRBJ1-5 and V is TRBV6-5; TRBD1 matches at 7 bases. Trimming cost V 1 base and J 5 bases; bases outside gene matches: 8. This CDR3 spans 16 amino acids. Germline lookup yields CDR1 MNHEY and CDR2 SVGAGI. CDR3 nucleotides: TGTGCCAGCAGTTACTGGGGTCCAGGGGGGGATCAGCCCCAGCATTTT. Its translation: CASSYWGPGGDQPQHF.

The chain couples TRBV7-9 to TRBJ1-1; D gene uncertain. The V gene lost 5 bases and the J gene lost 5 bases, with 12 bases spanning the gap. Germline lookup yields CDR1 SEHNR and CDR2 FQNEAQ (reference sequence). The CDR3 is made up of 13 amino acids. The CDR3 reads CASSPLRGTEAFF. The DNA for the CDR3 is TGTGCCAGCAGCCCCCTGAGAGGAACTGAAGCTTTCTTT. Looking up the rest from reference TRBV7-9 and TRBJ1-1 gives the full variable domain: DTGVSQNPRHKITKRGQNVTFRCDPISEHNRLYWYRQTLGQGPEFLTYFQNEAQLEKSRLLSDRFSAERPKGSFSTLEIQRTEQGDSAMYLCASSPLRGTEAFFGQGTRLTVV.

J is TRBJ1-2 and V is TRBV21-1. TRBV21-1 is annotated as a pseudogene. The CDR3 extends over 12 amino acids. The CDR3 DNA sequence: TGTGCCAGAGACGTCCGTTACTATGGCTACACCTTC. Amino acid sequence: CARDVRYYGYTF.

The gene calls are TRBV5-1 and TRBJ1-2, with unresolved D. Trimming removed 3 bases from V and 4 bases from J, with 19 bases in between. The CDR3 loop spans 16 amino acids. CDR1 is SGHRS and CDR2 is YFSETQ in the germline V gene. CDR3 bases: TGCGCCAGCAGCTACGCGACACAGCTATTGGGCTATGGCTACACCTTC. This translates into CASSYATQLLGYGYTF.

This chain connects TRBV20-1 to TRBJ1-4; 7 bases map to TRBD1. Germline CDR1 is DFQATT and CDR2 is SNEGSKA (reference sequence). This CDR3 contains 14 residues. Trimming took 0 bases from V and 7 from J; bases not matched to a gene: 5. CDR3: CSARDGRDSEKLFF. CDR3 nucleotides: TGCAGTGCTAGAGACGGCAGGGACAGTGAAAAACTGTTTTTT.

This clonotype has more than one count but fewer than ten. The chain couples TRBV2 to TRBJ2-1; TRBD2 might be the D (5 bases). This CDR3 spans 12 amino acids. V gave up 6 bases and J gave up 8 bases, with 11 bases separating them. The germline CDR1 and CDR2 sequences are SNHLY and FYNNEI. CDR3 DNA sequence: TGTGCCAGCAGAAAACTAGGCGATGAGCAGTTCTTC. As protein: CASRKLGDEQFF.

The sample holds a few counts of this clonotype. The rearrangement joins TRBV30 to TRBJ1-1, with D perhaps matching TRBD1 (6 bases). Trimming removed 1 base from V and 6 bases from J, with 12 bases in between. In germline, CDR1 is GTSNPN, CDR2 SVGIG (reference sequence). This CDR3 is 13 amino acids long. Here the CDR3 reads CAWSDLSGAEAFF. For the CDR3, the DNA is TGTGCCTGGAGTGACCTGTCAGGGGCTGAAGCTTTCTTT.

This clonotype was observed a handful of times. V usage is TRBV2 and J usage is TRBJ2-1; maybe TRBD1 (6 bases). The V end lost 8 bases, the J end lost 11 bases, and 13 bases lay between the germline ends. CDR3 length: 11 amino acids. Germline V gives CDR1 SNHLY, CDR2 FYNNEI. CDR3 sequence (DNA): TGTGCCAGCTCAGCACAGGGAAAGCAGTTCTTC. Translation: CASSAQGKQFF.

The J gene is TRBJ1-6, the V gene TRBV12-3 or TRBV12-4; D call uncertain. Trimming left V 3 bases short and J 6 bases short, with 15 bases between. This CDR3 has 16 residues. CDR3: CASSFFPHRLNSPLHF. The CDR3 bases are TGTGCCAGCAGTTTTTTCCCGCACCGTCTTAATTCACCCCTCCACTTT.

This rearrangement joins TRBV29-1 to TRBJ1-2; D not resolved. V lost 7 bases and J 2 bases, leaving 11 bases between the germline ends. The germline V gene encodes CDR1 SQVTM and CDR2 ANQGSEA. This CDR3 has 12 residues. CDR3 DNA: TGCAGCGCCCATTCGGAAAACTATGGCTACACCTTC. It codes for CSAHSENYGYTF.

This chain connects TRBV15 to TRBJ2-1; D is uncertain. V dropped 0 bases and J dropped 5 bases, with 14 bases sitting between them. This CDR3 has 16 residues. CDR1 is LNHNV and CDR2 is YYDKDF in the germline V gene (reference sequence). This CDR3 reads CATSRDLTQSHNEQFF. CDR3 coding DNA: TGTGCCACCAGCAGAGATCTAACACAATCCCACAATGAGCAGTTCTTC.

This clonotype showed up many times. The CDR3 DNA reads as TGTGCCAGCAGCCAAGAAGTGGGACAGGGGGCTAATGCGCAGTACTTC. It translates to CASSQEVGQGANAQYF. The rearrangement joins TRBV4-2 to TRBJ2-7; TRBD1 matches at 12 bases. V was pared by 0 bases and J by 9 bases, with 9 bases of the junction left unmatched. The CDR3 contains 16 residues. The germline CDR1 and CDR2 sequences are LGHNA and YNFKEQ.

This clonotype was picked up a small number of times. V gene TRBV12-3 or TRBV12-4 combines with J gene TRBJ1-2; D may be TRBD1 (6 bases). V lost 2 bases to trimming and J lost 2 bases, with 12 bases between them. This CDR3 spans 15 amino acids. The CDR3 loop reads CASSLWQGQNYGYTF. CDR3 nucleotides: TGTGCCAGCAGTTTATGGCAGGGACAAAACTATGGCTACACCTTC.

This sequence joins TRBV7-3 and TRBJ2-7; no reliable D call. Germline V gene lookup returns CDR1 SGHTA and CDR2 FQGTGA. The V end was cut by 5 bases, the J end by 1 base, with 12 bases between. The CDR3 sequence is 14 residues long. The CDR3 spells CASSPGGESYEQYF. In DNA, the CDR3 is TGTGCCAGCAGCCCCGGCGGAGAGTCCTACGAGCAGTACTTC.

V and J are TRBV15 and TRBJ1-2, with a weak D call TRBD1 (5 bases). Per the germline V gene, CDR1 is LNHNV and CDR2 is YYDKDF (reference sequence). The CDR3 has 14 residues. V was pared by 5 bases and J by 8 bases, with 18 bases between. The DNA of the CDR3 is TGTGCCACCAGCCCTCTCGGGGGTGTTAACGGCTACACCTTC. Translated: CATSPLGGVNGYTF.

This clonotype occurred a few times. The chain joins TRBV6-2 or TRBV6-3 to TRBJ2-2; 14 bases are a match to TRBD2. This CDR3 has 17 residues. J was trimmed by 5 bases and V by 6 bases; bases with no gene match: 8. Germline-derived CDR1 and CDR2 are MNHEY and SVGEGT. CDR3 DNA sequence: TGTGCCAGCAGATCCCCGGGACTAGCGGGAGTAACCGGGGAGCTGTTTTTT. Translation gives CASRSPGLAGVTGELFF.

This clonotype has a handful of counts. V gene TRBV27 combines with J gene TRBJ2-1; D possibly corresponds to TRBD2 (5 bases). CDR3 length: 19 residues. With 5 bases removed from V and 0 bases from J, the gap between germline ends came to 23 bases. Germline lookup yields CDR1 MNHEY and CDR2 SMNVEV (reference sequence). CDR3 bases: TGTGCCAGCAGTCCACCCGGCGCCCGGACGGGAAACTCCTACAATGAGCAGTTCTTC. Translated, it gives CASSPPGARTGNSYNEQFF.

This clonotype occurred a few times. The genes are TRBV5-1 and TRBJ2-2; no reliable D call. The CDR3 sequence is 14 residues long. V lost 4 bases and J lost 5, with 12 bases in between. Germline CDR1 SGHRS, CDR2 YFSETQ. CDR3 sequence (DNA): TGCGCCAGCAGCCCTGGCCTAGTGACCGGGGAGCTGTTTTTT. Its translation: CASSPGLVTGELFF.

This clonotype has a count of ten or more. V usage is TRBV12-3 or TRBV12-4 and J usage is TRBJ2-2, with D uncertain. Trimming removed 11 bases from V and 2 bases from J, with 21 bases in between. The CDR3 sequence is 16 residues long. The CDR3 protein is CAGFDWASPNTGELFF. Here the CDR3 DNA reads TGTGCCGGGTTTGATTGGGCCTCACCCAACACCGGGGAGCTGTTTTTT.

This chain's CDR3 is CASSPGTGDEQYF. In DNA form, the CDR3 reads TGTGCCAGCTCACCCGGGACAGGGGACGAGCAGTACTTC. The chain links TRBV18 to TRBJ2-7, with 10 bases fitting TRBD1. Germline values: CDR1 KGHSH, CDR2 LQKENI. Trimming cost V 3 bases and J 5 bases; bases outside gene matches: 1. The CDR3 extends over 13 amino acids.

The chain employs TRBV28 and TRBJ1-5; D is uncertain. V was trimmed by 3 bases and J by 0 bases, leaving 12 bases between them. The CDR3 is 16 amino acids. Germline loops: CDR1 MDHEN, CDR2 SYDVKM. Written as DNA, the CDR3 is TGTGCCAGCAGTTTGGCCTCGGGATATAGCAATCAGCCCCAGCATTTT. It is translated as CASSLASGYSNQPQHF. The full variable domain, with the rest looked up from reference TRBV28 and TRBJ1-5, is DVKVTQSSRYLVKRTGEKVFLECVQDMDHENMFWYRQDPGLGLRLIYFSYDVKMKEKGDIPEGYSVSREKKERFSLILESASTNQTSMYLCASSLASGYSNQPQHFGDGTRLSIL.

Of note for this clonotype: The junction shows a germline mismatch at one end, possibly a read error. V gene TRBV6-5 combines with J gene TRBJ2-2, with 9 nucleotides matching TRBD2. There are 17 residues in the CDR3. CDR1 is MNHEY, CDR2 SVGAGI, per germline. CDR3 nucleotide sequence: TGTGCCAGCAGTTACTTCGGCGGGGGGGCGAACACCGGGGACCTGTTTTTT. Residues: CASSYFGGGANTGDLFF.